The clone carrying this T cell receptor beta chain was found once. This specimen comes from a study of blood T cell repertoires in COVID-19. J was trimmed by 6 bases and V by 7 bases; bases with no gene match: 6. The CDR3 sequence is 11 residues long. Germline V lookup: CDR1 SQVTM, CDR2 ANQGSEA. TCRdb's table, derived via immunoSEQ multiplex PCR, lists solely in-frame clones and lacks some. The table has 250,000 to 300,000 clones, 91% seen once. Sequenced sample: PBMCs or T cells enriched from blood (not recorded which). This chain joins TRBV29-1 and TRBJ2-7; 7 bases match TRBD1. This receptor was obtained from a human donor in a cohort exposed to, infected with or recovered from COVID-19 (not recorded which). The donor label of this sample is uncertain. The CDR3 region is CSAESGGEQYF. CDR3 sequence (DNA): TGCAGCGCCGAATCAGGGGGCGAGCAGTACTTC.